The next 23 T cell receptor beta chains were all read from a single sample in a study of T cells in localized non-small cell lung cancer. Sequencing was performed with immunoSEQ multiplex PCR; in TCRdb, only in-frame clones are kept and a portion is missing. In the table there are tens of thousands of clones, roughly 84% of which are singletons. Sequencing used PBMCs, obtained before any cancer treatment. These receptors were obtained from a man between 40 and 70 years old with stage II lung adenocarcinoma.

Note on this clone: A read error is the likely source, as a far larger clone sits one nucleotide away. This chain links TRBV7-9 with TRBJ1-6; D ambiguous. CDR3 length equals 13 residues. Germline CDR1 SEHNR, CDR2 FQNEAQ (reference sequence). CDR3 nucleotide sequence: TGTGCCGGCAGCTTAGGGAATAATTCACCCCTCCACTTT. It yields the protein CAGSLGNNSPLHF.

The V call is TRBV19, the J call TRBJ2-1, with 11 bases identical to TRBD2. CDR3 length: 18 amino acids. Germline V gene data show CDR1 as LNHDA and CDR2 as SQIVND (reference sequence). Unmatched junction bases numbered 11, after V lost 0 bases and J lost 7 bases. CDR3 nucleotides: TGTGCCAGTAGTATAGATCCCACACTAGCGGGAGCTGCAAATGAGCAGTTCTTC. It encodes CASSIDPTLAGAANEQFF.

This clone showed up just a few times. The chain recombines TRBV25-1 with TRBJ1-6; D is ambiguous. Germline assignment: CDR1 MGHDK and CDR2 SYGVNS. The V end lost 0 bases, the J end lost 7 bases, and 13 bases lay between the germline ends. This CDR3 is 16 amino acids long. The CDR3 DNA follows: TGTGCCAGCAGTGAATATCCGGGCCCTGGCAATTCACCCCTCCACTTT. Residues: CASSEYPGPGNSPLHF. Combining the CDR3 with reference TRBV25-1 and TRBJ1-6 gives the whole variable domain EADIYQTPRYLVIGTGKKITLECSQTMGHDKMYWYQQDPGMELHLIHYSYGVNSTEKGDLSSESTVSRIRTEHFPLTLESARPSHTSQYLCASSEYPGPGNSPLHFGNGTRLTVT.

In this sample, this clone turned up once. J is TRBJ2-7 and V is TRBV15; TRBD2 is a possible D gene (6 bases). Germline values: CDR1 LNHNV, CDR2 YYDKDF (reference sequence). Trimming pared 5 bases from V and 2 bases from J, leaving 16 bases between. This CDR3 is 15 amino acids long. DNA of the CDR3: TGTGCCACCAGCCCTCAGGCGGAGGGGACCTACGAGCAGTACTTC. This gives the protein CATSPQAEGTYEQYF. Full variable domain (remainder filled in from reference TRBV15 and TRBJ2-7): DAMVIQNPRYQVTQFGKPVTLSCSQTLNHNVMYWYQQKSSQAPKLLFHYYDKDFNNEADTPDNFQSRRPNTSFCFLDIRSPGLGDTAMYLCATSPQAEGTYEQYFGPGTRLTVT.

The V gene is TRBV6-5, the J gene TRBJ2-3; 11 bases line up with TRBD2. The CDR3 contains 15 residues. V trimming: 7 bases; J trimming: 3 bases; junction bases outside the gene matches: 6. Germline CDR1 reads MNHEY; CDR2 reads SVGAGI. The CDR3 here is CASTSLAGVTDTQYF. The CDR3, as DNA: TGTGCCAGCACCTCACTAGCGGGGGTTACAGATACGCAGTATTTT.

The V gene is TRBV4-1, the J gene TRBJ2-5; D is uncertain. The CDR3 extends over 15 amino acids. Germline V lookup: CDR1 MGHRA, CDR2 YSYEKL. Trimming took off 0 bases at V and 4 bases at J, with 12 bases between the two ends. The CDR3 DNA follows: TGCGCCAGCAGCCAAGAAGAGGAGCGAGGAGAGACCCAGTACTTC. Translation: CASSQEEERGETQYF.

V and J are TRBV19 and TRBJ2-5, with 8 bases identical to TRBD2. Germline lookup yields CDR1 LNHDA and CDR2 SQIVND (reference sequence). This CDR3 spans 15 amino acids. V was pared by 5 bases and J by 1 base, with 6 bases of the junction left unmatched. The CDR3 reads CASSLTGGLQETQYF. CDR3 bases: TGTGCCAGTAGTCTTACGGGAGGGCTCCAAGAGACCCAGTACTTC.

The chain employs TRBV5-1 and TRBJ1-1; D not resolved. The V end lost 0 bases, the J end lost 1 base, and 4 bases lay between the germline ends. This CDR3 region has 13 residues. Germline V gene sequence: CDR1 SGHRS, CDR2 YFSETQ. As DNA, the CDR3 is TGCGCCAGCAGCTTGGAAGGGAACACTGAAGCTTTCTTT. This encodes CASSLEGNTEAFF.

The chain links TRBV15 to TRBJ2-1; 8 bases align to TRBD1. Germline loops: CDR1 LNHNV, CDR2 YYDKDF (reference sequence). The V segment lost 1 base and the J segment 7 bases; nucleotides outside the gene matches: 3. CDR3 length: 14 residues. The CDR3: CATSRVRGRNEQFF. CDR3 bases: TGTGCCACCAGCAGAGTCAGGGGGCGAAATGAGCAGTTCTTC.

This clone has only a few counts. The V and J genes are TRBV5-1 and TRBJ2-1; 11 nucleotides match TRBD2. The CDR3 spans 16 residues. Losses at the gene ends were 0 bases for V and 8 bases for J; bases not matched to a gene: 7. The germline CDR1 and CDR2 sequences are SGHRS and YFSETQ. The CDR3 coding sequence is TGCGCCAGCAGCTTGGCCCGGCTAGCGGGAGGCGATGAGCAGTTCTTC. Its protein is CASSLARLAGGDEQFF. The variable domain in full, completed from reference TRBV5-1 and TRBJ2-1, reads KAGVTQTPRYLIKTRGQQVTLSCSPISGHRSVSWYQQTPGQGLQFLFEYFSETQRNKGNFPGRFSGRQFSNSRSEMNVSTLELGDSALYLCASSLARLAGGDEQFFGPGTRLTVL.

The chain combines TRBV5-4 with TRBJ1-5; TRBD1 matches 7 bases. The CDR3 totals 14 residues. Per the germline V gene, CDR1 is SGHNT and CDR2 is YYREEE (reference sequence). The V gene end was trimmed by 3 bases and the J gene end by 5 bases; junction bases not matched to a gene: 5. The CDR3 loop is CASSWGTEHQPQHF. CDR3 in DNA: TGTGCCAGCAGCTGGGGGACAGAACATCAGCCCCAGCATTTT.

The rearrangement joins TRBV5-1 to TRBJ1-6, with 9 bases lining up with TRBD1. The CDR3 is 15 amino acids. CDR1 is SGHRS and CDR2 is YFSETQ in the germline V gene. V was pared by 3 bases and J by 9 bases, with 7 bases of the junction left unmatched. The CDR3 region has the DNA TGCGCCAGCAGCTCACAGGGGGCGTACGGTTCACCCCTCCACTTT. Translation gives CASSSQGAYGSPLHF.

The chain joins TRBV6-1 to TRBJ1-2; 7 nucleotides line up with TRBD1. The junction had 14 bases not matched to a gene; V was cut back by 7 bases and J by 9 bases. This CDR3 comprises 14 residues. CDR1 is MNHNS, CDR2 SASEGT, per germline. CDR3 amino acids: CASILKGQLLSYTF. In DNA form, the CDR3 reads TGTGCCAGCATTTTAAAGGGACAGCTATTGAGCTACACCTTC.

The V call is TRBV7-6, the J call TRBJ2-1; TRBD2 matches 11 bases. Germline V gene data show CDR1 as SGHVS and CDR2 as FNYEAQ. The CDR3 consists of 16 residues. Losses at the gene ends were 1 base for V and 8 bases for J; bases not matched to a gene: 7. The CDR3 coding sequence is TGTGCCAGCAGCTTAGGATCTAGCGGGGGGAGAGATGAGCAGTTCTTC. The encoded protein is CASSLGSSGGRDEQFF. The variable domain in full, completed from reference TRBV7-6 and TRBJ2-1, reads GAGVSQSPRYKVTKRGQDVALRCDPISGHVSLYWYRQALGQGPEFLTYFNYEAQQDKSGLPNDRFSAERPEGSISTLTIQRTEQRDSAMYRCASSLGSSGGRDEQFFGPGTRLTVL.

The chain couples TRBV7-2 to TRBJ2-1; D might be TRBD1 (5 bases). CDR1 is SGHTA, CDR2 FQGNSA, per germline. The V and J ends lost 3 bases and 5 bases respectively, with 11 bases between them. The CDR3 length is 14 residues. The CDR3: CASSFDRANNEQFF. The DNA for the CDR3 is TGTGCCAGCAGCTTTGACAGAGCTAACAATGAGCAGTTCTTC.

This sequence joins TRBV7-3 and TRBJ2-1, with D perhaps TRBD1 or TRBD2 (5 bases each). Trimming took 5 bases from V and 12 from J, leaving 14 bases between them. Germline V lookup: CDR1 SGHTA, CDR2 FQGTGA. CDR3 length: 12 residues. The CDR3 DNA follows: TGTGCCAGCAGCCCTACTAGAGGGACGCAGTTCTTC. Translated, it gives CASSPTRGTQFF.

In nucleotides, the CDR3 is TGCGCCAGCAGCCAAGGTTGGGGGCCGAGCTCCTACAATGAGCAGTTCTTC. Amino acids: CASSQGWGPSSYNEQFF. This chain links TRBV4-1 with TRBJ2-1, with D maybe TRBD1 (6 bases). The CDR3 spans 17 residues. Per the germline V gene, CDR1 is MGHRA and CDR2 is YSYEKL. V lost 1 base to trimming and J lost 0 bases, with 13 bases between them.

The chain couples TRBV5-1 to TRBJ2-3; 9 bases line up with TRBD2. With V trimmed by 4 bases and J by 3 bases, 9 bases remained unmatched. The CDR3 sequence is 16 residues long. Germline V gene sequence: CDR1 SGHRS, CDR2 YFSETQ. CDR3 in amino acids: CASSPNLAGPTDTQYF. In DNA form, the CDR3 reads TGCGCCAGCAGCCCGAATCTAGCGGGGCCAACAGATACGCAGTATTTT. Drawing the rest from reference TRBV5-1 and TRBJ2-3, the complete variable domain is KAGVTQTPRYLIKTRGQQVTLSCSPISGHRSVSWYQQTPGQGLQFLFEYFSETQRNKGNFPGRFSGRQFSNSRSEMNVSTLELGDSALYLCASSPNLAGPTDTQYFGPGTRLTVL.

The chain links TRBV7-9 to TRBJ2-1; D uncertain. V dropped 0 bases and J dropped 1 base, with 10 bases sitting between them. The CDR3 runs 16 residues. Germline loops: CDR1 SEHNR, CDR2 FQNEAQ (reference sequence). The CDR3 nucleotides read TGTGCCAGCAGCTTAGCGGACGTCGTGTCCTACAATGAGCAGTTCTTC. Translation: CASSLADVVSYNEQFF.

The gene calls are TRBV14 and TRBJ2-7, with TRBD1 as a possible D gene (6 bases). V gave up 3 bases and J gave up 3 bases, with 9 bases separating them. This CDR3 is 13 amino acids long. Germline CDR1 SGHDN, CDR2 FVKESK. In DNA, the CDR3 is TGTGCCAGCAGCCACTTACAGGGCTACGAGCAGTACTTC. It specifies CASSHLQGYEQYF.

This clone has just a few counts. The chain combines TRBV4-2 with TRBJ1-2; possibly TRBD1 for D (6 bases). The CDR3 length is 14 residues. Trimming took 0 bases from V and 7 from J, leaving 12 bases between them. Germline assignment: CDR1 LGHNA and CDR2 YNFKEQ. The DNA of the CDR3 is TGTGCCAGCAGCCAAGATGTCACAGGGAGTGGCTACACCTTC. It is translated as CASSQDVTGSGYTF.

This chain joins TRBV7-3 and TRBJ2-3; perhaps TRBD1 as D (6 bases). Per germline, CDR1 SGHTA and CDR2 FQGTGA. This CDR3 is 12 amino acids long. Deletions cut 5 bases from V and 12 bases from J, with 15 bases between. The CDR3 DNA follows: TGTGCCAGCAGCGAAGGACAGCCCGTTCAGTATTTT. Amino acids: CASSEGQPVQYF. The entire variable domain, with the rest obtained from reference TRBV7-3 and TRBJ2-3, is as follows: GAGVSQTPSNKVTEKGKYVELRCDPISGHTALYWYRQSLGQGPEFLIYFQGTGAADDSGLPNDRFFAVRPEGSVSTLKIQRTERGDSAVYLCASSEGQPVQYFGPGTRLTVL.

This clone has just a few counts. The rearrangement uses TRBV28 and TRBJ2-1; D is unclear. The CDR3 is 12 amino acids. Germline CDR1 is MDHEN and CDR2 is SYDVKM. V was shortened by 4 bases and J by 5 bases, with 6 bases between the two germline ends. The CDR3 region has the DNA TGTGCCAGCAGTTCTAACAACAATGAGCAGTTCTTC. Protein: CASSSNNNEQFF.